This T cell receptor beta chain stems from a study of spatial heterogeneity in lung cancer. Study overall: The authors sequenced available follow-up PBMC samples, taken a median of roughly two years after resection. There were consistently more beta-chain sequences detected than alpha-chain sequences. Study outcomes and limitations: TCRs found ubiquitously expanded in tumor appeared in blood more at resection than at follow-up.

This clonotype has only a few counts. Its target is unknown. A distinct unique molecular identifier was carried by each TCR cDNA molecule. One entry per CDR3 protein results from TCRdb running MiXCR on the 5' RACE reads. The table lists roughly 120,000 distinct CDR3 sequences, more than 9% of them singletons, with 16% in the top ten. Time point specified: blood at routine non-recurrence follow-up after resection. Unsorted whole RNA of tumor, nontumor lung or frozen PBMC was sequenced. CDR3 length equals 9 residues. CDR1 is MRHNA, CDR2 SNTAGT, per germline. Trimming removed 8 bases at V and 7 bases at J, with 3 bases between.

This receptor was obtained from a male donor with early-stage non-small cell lung cancer. This rearrangement joins TRBV6-4 to TRBJ1-5, with unresolved D. Sequences were derived from PBMCs, sampled at follow-up. In DNA, the CDR3 is TGTGCCAGCTGGCAGCCCCAGCATTTT. Protein sequence: CASWQPQHF.